These 27 T cell receptor beta chains came from one sample sequenced in a study of T cells after yellow fever vaccination. MiXCR, run by TCRdb on the 5' RACE reads, gives a single entry per CDR3 protein. Of about 230,000 distinct CDR3 sequences in the sample, roughly 6.2% were seen once. Sample: CD4+ T cells sorted from PBMCs, taken on the day of the yellow fever booster vaccination. The receptors originated from a man in his thirties or forties who received the YFV17D yellow fever vaccine.

This clonotype was seen only a few times. The chain combines TRBV7-9 with TRBJ2-7; 9 nucleotides agree with TRBD1. CDR1 is SEHNR and CDR2 is FQNEAQ in the germline V gene (reference sequence). The CDR3 is made up of 14 amino acids. V shed 0 bases and J 6 bases; nucleotides not matched to a gene: 3. Here the CDR3 DNA reads TGTGCCAGCAGCTTAGCGGGACAGGGAAGCGAGCAGTACTTC. Translation gives CASSLAGQGSEQYF.

This clonotype has ten or more counts. The J gene is TRBJ2-6, the V gene TRBV27, with no clear D. This CDR3 is 19 amino acids long. The germline V gene encodes CDR1 MNHEY and CDR2 SMNVEV (reference sequence). Trimming shortened V by 5 bases and J by 0 bases, and 20 bases separated the two germline ends. CDR3 loop: CASSPPSLWETSGANVLTF. DNA for the CDR3: TGTGCCAGCAGTCCACCGAGCCTCTGGGAAACCTCTGGGGCCAACGTCCTGACTTTC.

Concerning this clonotype itself: A much larger clonotype is one base distant, so this may be a read error. The J gene is TRBJ2-3, the V gene TRBV20-1; the D is unclear. CDR3 size: 15 residues. CDR1 and CDR2 (germline): DFQATT, SNEGSKA (reference sequence). The CDR3 loop is CCARPTLGNSDTQYF. CDR3 in DNA: TGCTGTGCTAGACCGACCCTGGGGAATTCAGATACGCAGTATTTT.

This clonotype occurred many times. V gene TRBV7-9 combines with J gene TRBJ2-3; D gene unclear. Germline-derived CDR1 and CDR2 are SEHNR and FQNEAQ (reference sequence). V lost 3 bases, J lost 2 bases, and 3 bases lay in between. The CDR3 contains 12 residues. Here the CDR3 reads CASSFDTDTQYF. CDR3 DNA sequence: TGTGCCAGCAGCTTTGACACAGATACGCAGTATTTT.

This clonotype was detected a few times. The chain has TRBV20-1 and TRBJ2-5; 8 bases map to TRBD1. The length of the CDR3 is 14 residues. The ends lost 6 bases at V and 6 bases at J; junction bases unmatched: 12. Germline lookup yields CDR1 DFQATT and CDR2 SNEGSKA (reference sequence). CDR3 sequence reads: CSATTGDRRKTQYF. The CDR3 DNA reads TGCAGTGCGACGACAGGGGATAGGAGGAAGACCCAGTACTTC.

On this clonotype: One end of the junction fails to match germline, which may point to a read error. The chain has TRBV11-2 and TRBJ2-7; no reliable D call. This CDR3 is built from 12 residues. From germline, CDR1 is SGHAT and CDR2 FQNNGV. The CDR3 is CATSLVASEQYF. The CDR3 DNA reads TGTGCCACCAGCTTGGTGGCCTCCGAGCAGTACTTC.

The J gene is TRBJ1-2, the V gene TRBV6-1; tentatively, D is TRBD1 (5 bases). The CDR3 extends over 17 amino acids. CDR1 is MNHNS, CDR2 SASEGT, per germline. V was pared by 6 bases and J by 7 bases, with 27 bases between. The CDR3 is CASRSRDPGPGSRGYTF. The DNA for the CDR3 is TGTGCCAGCAGGTCCCGGGACCCGGGACCGGGGTCCCGTGGCTACACCTTC.

This clonotype has at least ten counts. CDR3 sequence: CSARVAGVNYEQYF. CDR3 nucleotide sequence: TGCAGTGCTAGAGTAGCGGGAGTTAACTACGAGCAGTACTTC. The chain is built from TRBV20-1 and TRBJ2-7; the match to TRBD2 covers 9 bases. CDR1 and CDR2 (germline): DFQATT, SNEGSKA (reference sequence). With V trimmed by 1 base and J by 3 bases, 4 bases remained unmatched. CDR3 length: 14 residues.

The table lists this clonotype with many counts. The rearrangement links TRBV4-2 to TRBJ2-2; D call uncertain. The germline V gene has CDR1 LGHNA and CDR2 YNFKEQ. V lost 1 base and J 2 bases, leaving 8 bases between the germline ends. This CDR3 spans 15 amino acids. The CDR3 bases are TGTGCCAGCAGCCAAGTATCACTTAACACCGGGGAGCTGTTTTTT. Its protein is CASSQVSLNTGELFF.

The rearrangement uses TRBV4-1 and TRBJ2-7; D is perhaps TRBD2 (5 bases). V was pared by 3 bases and J by 2 bases, with 14 bases between. CDR3 length: 15 residues. Germline assignment: CDR1 MGHRA and CDR2 YSYEKL. CDR3 sequence (DNA): TGCGCCAGCAGCCAGGGAAGCGGCCTTACCTACGAGCAGTACTTC. The encoded protein is CASSQGSGLTYEQYF.

This clonotype occurred many times. The V and J genes are TRBV20-1 and TRBJ2-7; 7 bases line up with TRBD2. The CDR3 is 13 amino acids. Germline CDR1 DFQATT, CDR2 SNEGSKA (reference sequence). V lost 8 bases, J lost 5 bases, and 12 bases stayed unmatched. The CDR3 DNA is TGCAGTCTCCTGAGCGGGAATTCACACGAGCAGTACTTC. Translation: CSLLSGNSHEQYF.

The chain recombines TRBV12-3 or TRBV12-4 with TRBJ2-1; D is ambiguous. Trimming cost V 6 bases and J 7 bases, with 10 bases left between them. This CDR3 region has 12 residues. DNA for the CDR3: TGTGCCAGCAGCCCCAGCGTAAATGAGCAGTTCTTC. The encoded protein is CASSPSVNEQFF.

This clonotype was recorded a few times. The V call is TRBV7-2, the J call TRBJ2-5; the D gene is possibly TRBD2 (5 bases). Germline V gene lookup returns CDR1 SGHTA and CDR2 FQGNSA. V lost 5 bases and J lost 0, with 10 bases in between. This CDR3 comprises 14 residues. As DNA, the CDR3 is TGTGCCAGCAGCCAGACGGGATACCAAGAGACCCAGTACTTC. It yields the protein CASSQTGYQETQYF.

The J gene is TRBJ2-1, the V gene TRBV28, with TRBD2 matching 7 bases. The germline CDR1 and CDR2 sequences are MDHEN and SYDVKM. Trimming removed 3 bases from V and 5 bases from J; junction bases left unmatched: 4. This CDR3 is 14 amino acids long. The CDR3 DNA reads TGTGCCAGCAGTTTCAGGACTAGTGACAATGAGCAGTTCTTC. Protein product: CASSFRTSDNEQFF. Combining the CDR3 with reference TRBV28 and TRBJ2-1 gives the whole variable domain DVKVTQSSRYLVKRTGEKVFLECVQDMDHENMFWYRQDPGLGLRLIYFSYDVKMKEKGDIPEGYSVSREKKERFSLILESASTNQTSMYLCASSFRTSDNEQFFGPGTRLTVL.

This clonotype was seen at least ten times. V and J are TRBV27 and TRBJ2-4; D is uncertain. The CDR3 consists of 16 residues. Deletions cut 6 bases from V and 0 bases from J, with 15 bases between. Germline lookup yields CDR1 MNHEY and CDR2 SMNVEV (reference sequence). The CDR3 here is CASSPGHKLAKNIQYF. CDR3 in DNA: TGTGCCAGCAGCCCTGGGCACAAACTAGCCAAAAACATTCAGTACTTC.

CDR3 protein: CSARSTNQPQHF. The CDR3 DNA is TGCAGTGCTAGGTCTACAAATCAGCCCCAGCATTTT. The rearrangement joins TRBV20-1 to TRBJ1-5, with D uncertain. Germline CDR1 and CDR2: DFQATT and SNEGSKA (reference sequence). V was clipped by 3 bases and J by 4 bases, with 7 bases between them. The CDR3 sequence is 12 residues long.

This clonotype turned up a few times. This sequence joins TRBV19 and TRBJ1-1; 10 bases line up with TRBD1. The CDR3 contains 14 residues. The V segment lost 5 bases and the J segment 12 bases; nucleotides outside the gene matches: 12. Germline CDR1 and CDR2: LNHDA and SQIVND (reference sequence). This CDR3 is CASSVSRDRGWTFF. CDR3 nucleotide sequence: TGTGCCAGTAGTGTTAGCCGGGACAGGGGATGGACTTTCTTT.

This clonotype came up a few times. The rearrangement uses TRBV7-2 and TRBJ2-1; D might be TRBD1 or TRBD2, each matching 6 bases. V was clipped by 1 base and J by 3 bases, with 13 bases between them. The V gene's germline CDR1 is SGHTA and CDR2 FQGNSA. The CDR3 totals 16 residues. The CDR3 DNA reads TGTGCCAGCAGCTTAGGAGGGGGAGGTTACTACAATGAGCAGTTCTTC. Its translation is CASSLGGGGYYNEQFF. Filled out from reference TRBV7-2 and TRBJ2-1, the complete variable domain reads GAGVSQSPSNKVTEKGKDVELRCDPISGHTALYWYRQSLGQGLEFLIYFQGNSAPDKSGLPSDRFSAERTGGSVSTLTIQRTQQEDSAVYLCASSLGGGGYYNEQFFGPGTRLTVL.

This sequence joins TRBV15 and TRBJ2-7, with D unresolved. This CDR3 spans 14 amino acids. V was trimmed by 1 base and J by 5 bases, leaving 12 bases between them. Germline loops: CDR1 LNHNV, CDR2 YYDKDF (reference sequence). The DNA for the CDR3 is TGTGCCACCAGCAGAGGAGCAAGTTGGAACGAGCAGTACTTC. Its translation is CATSRGASWNEQYF.

The gene calls are TRBV12-3 or TRBV12-4 and TRBJ2-7, with D maybe TRBD2 (7 bases). This CDR3 contains 14 residues. The V end lost 5 bases, the J end lost 5 bases, and 16 bases lay between the germline ends. The CDR3 spells CASSPRAGADEQYF. CDR3 nucleotide sequence: TGTGCCAGCAGTCCCAGGGCGGGGGCTGACGAGCAGTACTTC.

This clonotype was found many times. The chain recombines TRBV7-6 with TRBJ1-6, with D unresolved. Germline CDR1 is SGHVS and CDR2 is FNYEAQ. V gave up 1 base and J gave up 6 bases, with 13 bases separating them. The CDR3 has 16 amino acids. This CDR3 reads CASSLVHRGTNSPLHF. CDR3 in DNA: TGTGCCAGCAGCTTAGTGCACCGGGGAACTAATTCACCCCTCCACTTT.

The sample holds many counts of this clonotype. This chain links TRBV2 with TRBJ2-3, with 11 positions matching TRBD2. V was pared by 4 bases and J by 5 bases, with 11 bases of the junction left unmatched. Germline CDR1 is SNHLY and CDR2 is FYNNEI. The CDR3 length is 17 residues. The CDR3 sequence: CASSGGLAATAGDTQYF. The CDR3 DNA reads TGTGCCAGCAGTGGGGGACTAGCGGCAACTGCGGGAGATACGCAGTATTTT.

This clonotype was detected many times. This chain links TRBV29-1 with TRBJ2-1, with D perhaps matching TRBD1 (6 bases). The CDR3 runs 13 residues. Germline CDR1 reads SQVTM; CDR2 reads ANQGSEA. V was pared by 6 bases and J by 3 bases, with 12 bases between. The CDR3 reads CSVELQGYNEQFF. In nucleotides, the CDR3 is TGCAGCGTAGAATTACAGGGCTACAATGAGCAGTTCTTC.

The chain has TRBV15 and TRBJ2-5; 9 nucleotides match TRBD1. Trimming at V came to 4 bases and at J to 2 bases, leaving 2 bases not matched to a gene. The CDR3 has 14 amino acids. Germline V lookup: CDR1 LNHNV, CDR2 YYDKDF (reference sequence). For the CDR3, the DNA is TGTGCCACCAGCATAGGGACAGGGCAAGAGACCCAGTACTTC. Translating gives CATSIGTGQETQYF.

This clonotype has a count of ten or more. J is TRBJ1-6 and V is TRBV12-3 or TRBV12-4; 7 bases map to TRBD1. The CDR3 is made up of 14 amino acids. After removal of 7 bases from V and 7 bases from J, the junction contained 7 bases not matched to a gene. The CDR3 DNA reads as TGTGCCAGCACCGGCGGGACAGCGAATTCACCCCTCCACTTT. This codes for CASTGGTANSPLHF.

This clonotype has just a few counts. The chain joins TRBV29-1 to TRBJ2-3; weak D call: TRBD2 (6 bases). CDR3 length equals 12 residues. CDR1 and CDR2 from the germline V gene are SQVTM and ANQGSEA. V dropped 7 bases and J dropped 5 bases, with 13 bases sitting between them. CDR3 residues: CSAVLAQDTQYF. DNA of the CDR3: TGCAGCGCCGTACTAGCCCAAGATACGCAGTATTTT.

This clonotype showed up just a few times. The chain links TRBV5-1 to TRBJ2-7; 7 nucleotides match TRBD1. Germline V gene lookup returns CDR1 SGHRS and CDR2 YFSETQ. J was trimmed by 3 bases and V by 4 bases; bases with no gene match: 10. The CDR3 length is 15 residues. CDR3: CASSRRDSGIYEQYF. The CDR3 region has the DNA TGCGCCAGCAGCCGAAGGGACAGTGGAATCTACGAGCAGTACTTC.